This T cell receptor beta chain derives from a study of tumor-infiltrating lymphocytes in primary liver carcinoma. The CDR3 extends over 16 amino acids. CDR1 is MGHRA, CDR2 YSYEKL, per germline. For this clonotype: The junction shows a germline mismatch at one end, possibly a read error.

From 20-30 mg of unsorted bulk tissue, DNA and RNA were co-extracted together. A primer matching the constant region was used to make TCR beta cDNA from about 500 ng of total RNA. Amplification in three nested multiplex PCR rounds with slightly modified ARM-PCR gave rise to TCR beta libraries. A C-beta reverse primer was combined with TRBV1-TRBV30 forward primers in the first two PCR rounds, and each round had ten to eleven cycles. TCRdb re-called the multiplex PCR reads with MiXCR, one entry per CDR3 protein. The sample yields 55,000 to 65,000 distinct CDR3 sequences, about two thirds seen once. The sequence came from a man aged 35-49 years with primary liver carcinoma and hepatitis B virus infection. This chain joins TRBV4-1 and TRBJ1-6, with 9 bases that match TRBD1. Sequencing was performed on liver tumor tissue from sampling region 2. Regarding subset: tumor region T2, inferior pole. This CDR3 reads CTSSHYLQGADSPLHF. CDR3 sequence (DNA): TGTACCAGCAGCCACTACCTACAGGGGGCGGATTCACCCCTCCACTTT.